The rows below give T cell receptor beta chains drawn from one sample of a study of identical twins. In TCRdb, the 5' RACE reads were re-called with MiXCR into one record per CDR3 protein. The sample includes some 500,000 distinct CDR3 sequences, 20% to 25% of them seen just once. These data were also reused for a study on T cells expressing NK-cell markers.

Sample: CD4+ T cells sorted from blood. The source of these receptors is a woman aged 18-29 years in good health. The CDR3 runs from the conserved cysteine through the conserved F or W. The order of the fields is J gene, V gene, clone size, D gene, CDR3 length, CDR3 protein. D genes are given only for firm matches. Only part of the rows carry a size: once, few, many, or a class if the clone is expanded.

J: TRBJ1-4; V: TRBV5-1; size: few; D: .; length: 14; CDR3: CASSLDPSGGKLFF
J: TRBJ2-2; V: TRBV20-1; size: .; D: TRBD1; length: 15; CDR3: CSAREPGQGAGEPFF
J: TRBJ2-1; V: TRBV20-1; size: .; D: TRBD2; length: 14; CDR3: CSATLRGAYNEQFF
J: TRBJ2-7; V: TRBV5-1; size: few; D: TRBD2; length: 18; CDR3: CASSLNVQGLAGPGEQYF
J: TRBJ2-3; V: TRBV29-1; size: .; D: TRBD1; length: 15; CDR3: CSVGPGRGPTDMQYF
J: TRBJ2-1; V: TRBV12-3/TRBV12-4; size: many; D: TRBD1; length: 13; CDR3: CASSLRDSLEQFF
J: TRBJ2-3; V: TRBV6-5; size: once; D: .; length: 15; CDR3: CASSYRGATTYTQYF
J: TRBJ2-7; V: TRBV3-1; size: few; D: TRBD2; length: 13; CDR3: CASRGRGSYEQYF
J: TRBJ2-3; V: TRBV5-1; size: many; D: TRBD2; length: 14; CDR3: CASSLGAGADTQYF
J: TRBJ1-1; V: TRBV20-1; size: few; D: .; length: 12; CDR3: CSANRRNTEAFF
J: TRBJ2-7; V: TRBV20-1; size: few; D: .; length: 11; CDR3: CSAQDLYEQYF
J: TRBJ2-7; V: TRBV20-1; size: few; D: .; length: 13; CDR3: CSARSESAHEQYF
J: TRBJ1-6; V: TRBV5-1; size: many; D: .; length: 14; CDR3: CASSTERLTAPLHF
J: TRBJ2-1; V: TRBV20-1; size: few; D: .; length: 15; CDR3: CSARDWANAYNEQFF
J: TRBJ2-3; V: TRBV6-5; size: .; D: .; length: 14; CDR3: CASTSGPYTDTQYF
J: TRBJ2-1; V: TRBV24-1; size: few; D: .; length: 16; CDR3: CATSDSRANSYNEQFF
J: TRBJ2-1; V: TRBV7-9; size: .; D: TRBD2; length: 12; CDR3: CASTPRGDEQFF
J: TRBJ2-1; V: TRBV20-1; size: few; D: .; length: 17; CDR3: CSARDIEGVYSYNEQFF
J: TRBJ1-5; V: TRBV5-6; size: few; D: .; length: 14; CDR3: CASSRRGGTQPQHF
J: TRBJ2-5; V: TRBV12-3/TRBV12-4; size: many; D: .; length: 13; CDR3: CASSPRGKETQYF
J: TRBJ2-2; V: TRBV9; size: .; D: .; length: 16; CDR3: CASSAIGQPPTGELFF
J: TRBJ1-3; V: TRBV6-1; size: .; D: .; length: 14; CDR3: CASRRDLSGNTIYF
J: TRBJ2-3; V: TRBV9; size: .; D: TRBD2; length: 17; CDR3: CASSDTPSRGGTDTQYF
J: TRBJ2-1; V: TRBV6-2/TRBV6-3; size: .; D: .; length: 16; CDR3: CASTTWGQSSYNEQFF
J: TRBJ2-7; V: TRBV20-1; size: .; D: .; length: 13; CDR3: CSASTQRREEQYF
J: TRBJ2-2; V: TRBV6-2/TRBV6-3; size: few; D: TRBD2; length: 15; CDR3: CASSTLAALTGELFF
J: TRBJ1-2; V: TRBV20-1; size: few; D: .; length: 13; CDR3: CSASRVGDGGYTF
J: TRBJ2-7; V: TRBV5-5; size: many; D: .; length: 15; CDR3: CASSLVAITIYEQYF
J: TRBJ2-5; V: TRBV9; size: once; D: .; length: 16; CDR3: CASSVAPVGTQETQYF
J: TRBJ2-1; V: TRBV12-3/TRBV12-4; size: few; D: TRBD1; length: 15; CDR3: CASSEAGTGFGEQFF
J: TRBJ2-1; V: TRBV29-1; size: many; D: .; length: 15; CDR3: CSVAAQPHDWNEQFF
J: TRBJ1-1; V: TRBV12-3/TRBV12-4; size: .; D: .; length: 13; CDR3: CASRIGGNTEAFF
J: TRBJ2-2; V: TRBV5-1; size: .; D: TRBD1; length: 16; CDR3: CASSSFGTGGVGELFF
J: TRBJ1-2; V: TRBV12-3/TRBV12-4; size: .; D: TRBD1; length: 12; CDR3: CASRLQGAGYTF
J: TRBJ2-1; V: TRBV5-1; size: .; D: .; length: 15; CDR3: CASSLATGVGNEQFF
J: TRBJ2-7; V: TRBV5-1; size: .; D: TRBD1; length: 14; CDR3: CASSLRQGHYEQYF
J: TRBJ1-1; V: TRBV3-1; size: few; D: .; length: 16; CDR3: CASSTIGHGTPSEAFF
J: TRBJ2-3; V: TRBV5-1; size: .; D: .; length: 12; CDR3: CASSGGVDTQYF
J: TRBJ2-7; V: TRBV9; size: many; D: TRBD2; length: 14; CDR3: CASSVGGRETEQYF
J: TRBJ2-4; V: TRBV20-1; size: few; D: TRBD2; length: 12; CDR3: CSAGLAGNIQYF
J: TRBJ1-4; V: TRBV20-1; size: few; D: .; length: 14; CDR3: CSAGAQGINEKLFF